This TCR beta chain was retrieved from a study of shared clonotypes between healthy human individuals. Findings and caveats of the study: Naive subsets generally had larger estimated richness than memory subsets.

The CDR3 spans 15 residues. J was trimmed by 0 bases and V by 2 bases; bases with no gene match: 5. Per germline, CDR1 SQVTM and CDR2 ANQGSEA. Naive CD8 populations comprised CD45RO-negative cells positively selected for CCR7, excluding terminally differentiated effector memory CD45RA+ cells. About 30,000 T cell genomes, or approximately 190 ng DNA, went into the sorted-subset replicate PCRs. Original analysis: Filtering differed for immunoSEQ, which gave only junction sequences without quality scores. Only in-frame clones appear in the TCRdb table, and some are missing; sequencing was by immunoSEQ multiplex PCR. That table is the source of V, J and clone size, and D and trimming were worked out from the DNA. The sample holds nearly 600,000 clones, nearly 97% seen once. In the case of this clone: Its target is unknown.

The clonotype originates from a woman in her 30s in good health. The source material was naive CD8+ T cells sorted from blood. This sequence joins TRBV29-1 and TRBJ2-7, with 9 bases fitting TRBD2. The CDR3 coding sequence is TGCAGCGTTGAATTTAGCGGGAGAGGCTCCTACGAGCAGTACTTC. Translation: CSVEFSGRGSYEQYF.